The TCR beta chain under discussion was sequenced for a study of siplizumab effects on memory and regulatory T cells. Whole-study findings and limits: Unstimulated subsets captured only a minor fraction of alloreactive clones. Naive T cells seemed more diverse than memory cells and seemed major alloresponse contributors.

CDR1 SNHLY and CDR2 FYNNEI come from the germline V gene. V gave up 7 bases and J gave up 2 bases, with 15 bases separating them. The CDR3 is 15 residues long. In regard to this clone: Antigen: not known.

Repertoires were generated with immunoSEQ multiplex PCR, while TCRdb's copy carries only in-frame clones and drops some. The sample holds approximately 100,000 clones, approximately 90% seen once. J is TRBJ1-5 and V is TRBV2, with D maybe TRBD1 (5 bases). The sample consisted of Tregs sorted from blood. The sequence was collected from a human donor in good health. The CDR3 region has the DNA TGTGCCAGCACCTGGGGGGGTGGGGGCAATCAGCCCCAGCATTTT. Residues: CASTWGGGGNQPQHF.